Below, 10 T cell receptor beta chains from the same sample are listed, as sequenced in a study of blood T cell repertoires in COVID-19. Here immunoSEQ multiplex PCR was the method, and the copy in TCRdb shows in-frame clones only, minus some. The table lists fewer than 200,000 clones, approximately 84% of them singletons, with 7.5% to 9.5% in the top ten. What was sequenced was peripheral blood. The receptor set was obtained from a man aged 35-49 years who had recovered from COVID-19.

The chain is built from TRBV7-8 and TRBJ2-1, with D tentatively TRBD1 (5 bases). Germline assignment: CDR1 SGHVS and CDR2 FQNEAQ. The CDR3 has 14 amino acids. Deletions cut 1 base from V and 9 bases from J, with 13 bases between. The CDR3 region has the DNA TGTGCCAGCAGCTTAGTGCAGGGTTCGGGTGAGCAGTTCTTC. Translating it yields CASSLVQGSGEQFF.

This clone appeared once. V is TRBV19 and J is TRBJ1-1; weak D call: TRBD1 (6 bases). The CDR3 has 14 amino acids. Trimming cost V 6 bases and J 1 base, with 12 bases left between them. Germline CDR1 reads LNHDA; CDR2 reads SQIVND (reference sequence). The CDR3 DNA is TGTGCCAGTAGATGGGGGGGCCCGAACACTGAAGCTTTCTTT. It yields the protein CASRWGGPNTEAFF.

The chain couples TRBV7-2 to TRBJ1-2; D call uncertain. The CDR3 is 11 amino acids. V was clipped by 6 bases and J by 6 bases, with 8 bases between them. Germline CDR1 is SGHTA and CDR2 is FQGNSA. The CDR3 spells CASRKRDGYTF. As DNA, the CDR3 is TGTGCCAGCAGAAAGAGAGATGGCTACACCTTC.

The chain links TRBV9 to TRBJ1-4; no firm D call. Trimming shortened V by 0 bases and J by 5 bases, and 8 bases separated the two germline ends. Per the germline V gene, CDR1 is SGDLS and CDR2 is YYNGEE. The CDR3 length is 14 residues. CDR3 nucleotides: TGTGCCAGCAGCGTAGCTCCGGAGAATGAAAAACTGTTTTTT. It specifies CASSVAPENEKLFF.

This sequence joins TRBV2 and TRBJ1-2, with TRBD1 as a possible D gene (6 bases). This CDR3 is 14 amino acids long. V lost 7 bases and J 5 bases, leaving 17 bases between the germline ends. Germline CDR1 is SNHLY and CDR2 is FYNNEI. CDR3 sequence reads: CASIPQATGYGYTF. The DNA for the CDR3 is TGTGCCAGCATTCCACAGGCAACAGGGTATGGCTACACCTTC.

The chain carries TRBV18 and TRBJ2-7, with D perhaps matching TRBD2 (6 bases). V was pared by 3 bases and J by 0 bases, with 15 bases between. Germline CDR1 and CDR2: KGHSH and LQKENI. CDR3 length equals 16 residues. The CDR3 protein is CASSPTPGRSSYEQYF. In nucleotides, the CDR3 is TGTGCCAGCTCACCCACGCCAGGGAGGAGCTCCTACGAGCAGTACTTC.

The rearrangement joins TRBV6-1 to TRBJ2-5; D remains ambiguous. This CDR3 region has 14 residues. Germline CDR1 MNHNS, CDR2 SASEGT. Trimming cost V 3 bases and J 3 bases, with 11 bases left between them. This CDR3 reads CASSEFGLEETQYF. DNA for the CDR3: TGTGCCAGCAGTGAGTTTGGTCTAGAAGAGACCCAGTACTTC.

The chain joins TRBV25-1 to TRBJ2-2; tentatively, D is TRBD1 (5 bases). Trimming shortened V by 1 base and J by 1 base, and 13 bases separated the two germline ends. CDR1 is MGHDK and CDR2 is SYGVNS in the germline V gene. The CDR3 covers 17 residues. The CDR3 here is CASSESPGRRNTGELFF. CDR3 nucleotide sequence: TGTGCCAGCAGTGAATCCCCAGGGCGAAGGAACACCGGGGAGCTGTTTTTT.

This clone was observed a single time. The V and J genes are TRBV19 and TRBJ1-1; no firm D call. Germline CDR1 LNHDA, CDR2 SQIVND (reference sequence). V was trimmed by 6 bases and J by 3 bases, leaving 14 bases between them. This CDR3 has 14 amino acids. The CDR3 spells CASSISGGDTEAFF. The DNA for the CDR3 is TGTGCCAGTAGCATATCCGGAGGCGACACTGAAGCTTTCTTT.

This chain connects TRBV2 to TRBJ2-1, with TRBD2 identical over 14 bases. The germline V gene has CDR1 SNHLY and CDR2 FYNNEI. The V gene end was trimmed by 6 bases and the J gene end by 0 bases; junction bases not matched to a gene: 13. This CDR3 region has 20 residues. The CDR3 DNA sequence: TGTGCCAGCAGGGATCTTGGACACGGGACTAGCGGGAGCTCCTACAATGAGCAGTTCTTC. Its translation is CASRDLGHGTSGSSYNEQFF.